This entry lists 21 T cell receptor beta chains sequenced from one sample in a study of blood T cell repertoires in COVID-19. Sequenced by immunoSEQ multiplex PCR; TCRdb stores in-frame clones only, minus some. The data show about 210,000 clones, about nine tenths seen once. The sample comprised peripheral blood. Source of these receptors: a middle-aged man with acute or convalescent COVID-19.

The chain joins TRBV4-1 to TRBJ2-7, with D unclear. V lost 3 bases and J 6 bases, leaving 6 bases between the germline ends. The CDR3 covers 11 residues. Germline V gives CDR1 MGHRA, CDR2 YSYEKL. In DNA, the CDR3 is TGCGCCAGCAGCCACCTGGCCGAGCAGTACTTC. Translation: CASSHLAEQYF.

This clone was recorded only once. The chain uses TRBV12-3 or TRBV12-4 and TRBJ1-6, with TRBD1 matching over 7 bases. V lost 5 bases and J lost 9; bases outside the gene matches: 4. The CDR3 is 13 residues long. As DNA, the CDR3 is TGTGCCAGCAGTAAAAGGGACAGTTCACCCCTCCACTTT. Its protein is CASSKRDSSPLHF.

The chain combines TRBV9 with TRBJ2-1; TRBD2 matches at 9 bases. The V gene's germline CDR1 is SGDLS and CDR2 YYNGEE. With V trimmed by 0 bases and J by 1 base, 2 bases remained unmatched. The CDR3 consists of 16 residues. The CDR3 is CASSVEAGGSYNEQFF. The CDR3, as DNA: TGTGCCAGCAGCGTAGAAGCGGGAGGATCCTACAATGAGCAGTTCTTC.

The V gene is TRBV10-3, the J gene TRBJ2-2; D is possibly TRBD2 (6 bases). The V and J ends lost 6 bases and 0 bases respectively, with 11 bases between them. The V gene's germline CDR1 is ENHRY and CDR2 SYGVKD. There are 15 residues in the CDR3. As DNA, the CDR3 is TGTGCCATCAGAGCCGGGACTGCGAACACCGGGGAGCTGTTTTTT. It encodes CAIRAGTANTGELFF.

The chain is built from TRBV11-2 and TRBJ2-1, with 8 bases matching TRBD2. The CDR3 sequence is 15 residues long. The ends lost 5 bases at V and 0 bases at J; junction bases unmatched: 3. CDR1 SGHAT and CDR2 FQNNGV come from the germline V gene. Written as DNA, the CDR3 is TGTGCCAGCAGCAACAGCGGGAGCTCCTACAATGAGCAGTTCTTC. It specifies CASSNSGSSYNEQFF.

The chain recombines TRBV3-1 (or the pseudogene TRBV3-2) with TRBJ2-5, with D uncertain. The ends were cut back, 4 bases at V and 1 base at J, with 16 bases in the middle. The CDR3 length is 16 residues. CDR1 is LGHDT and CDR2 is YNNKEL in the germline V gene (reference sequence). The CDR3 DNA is TGTGCCAGCAGCCCGGTTCGAGTCTCCTTCCAAGAGACCCAGTACTTC. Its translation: CASSPVRVSFQETQYF.

CDR3 residues: CASSTGDGNTEAFF. The CDR3 DNA reads as TGTGCCAGCAGTACGGGGGACGGTAACACTGAAGCTTTCTTT. The chain links TRBV27 to TRBJ1-1, with a weak D call TRBD1 (5 bases). V was clipped by 5 bases and J by 2 bases, with 12 bases between them. The germline CDR1 and CDR2 sequences are MNHEY and SMNVEV (reference sequence). This CDR3 contains 14 residues.

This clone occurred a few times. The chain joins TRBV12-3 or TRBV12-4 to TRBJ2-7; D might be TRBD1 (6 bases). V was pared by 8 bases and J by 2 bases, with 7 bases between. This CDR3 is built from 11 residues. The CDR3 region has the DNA TGTGCCAGCTCAGGGGCCTACGAGCAGTACTTC. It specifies CASSGAYEQYF.

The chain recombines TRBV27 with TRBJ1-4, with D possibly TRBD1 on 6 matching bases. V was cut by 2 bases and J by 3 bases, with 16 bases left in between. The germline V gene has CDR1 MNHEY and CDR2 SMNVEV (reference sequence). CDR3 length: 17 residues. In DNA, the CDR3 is TGTGCCAGCAGTTTAGACAGGAATGGGGAAGCTAATGAAAAACTGTTTTTT. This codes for CASSLDRNGEANEKLFF.

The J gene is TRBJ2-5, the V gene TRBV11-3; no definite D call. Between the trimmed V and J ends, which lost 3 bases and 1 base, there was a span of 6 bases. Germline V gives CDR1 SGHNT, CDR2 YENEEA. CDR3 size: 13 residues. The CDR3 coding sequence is TGTGCCAGCAGCTTGACACTCCAAGAGACCCAGTACTTC. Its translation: CASSLTLQETQYF.

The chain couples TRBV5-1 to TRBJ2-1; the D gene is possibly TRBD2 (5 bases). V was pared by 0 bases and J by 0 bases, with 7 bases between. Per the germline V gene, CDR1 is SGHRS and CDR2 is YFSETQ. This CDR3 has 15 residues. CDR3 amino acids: CASSLGTLSYNEQFF. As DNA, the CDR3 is TGCGCCAGCAGCTTGGGGACTCTCTCCTACAATGAGCAGTTCTTC.

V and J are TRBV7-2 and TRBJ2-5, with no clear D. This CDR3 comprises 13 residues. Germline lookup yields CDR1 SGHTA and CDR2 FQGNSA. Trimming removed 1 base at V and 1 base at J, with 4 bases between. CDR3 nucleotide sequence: TGTGCCAGCAGCTTAGGCAGCCAAGAGACCCAGTACTTC. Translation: CASSLGSQETQYF.

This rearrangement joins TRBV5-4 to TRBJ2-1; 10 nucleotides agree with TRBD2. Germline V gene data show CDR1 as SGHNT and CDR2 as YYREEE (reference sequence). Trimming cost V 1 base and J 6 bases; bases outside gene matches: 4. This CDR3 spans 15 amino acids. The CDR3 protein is CASSLFASGSNEQFF. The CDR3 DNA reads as TGTGCCAGCAGCTTGTTTGCTAGCGGGAGCAATGAGCAGTTCTTC.

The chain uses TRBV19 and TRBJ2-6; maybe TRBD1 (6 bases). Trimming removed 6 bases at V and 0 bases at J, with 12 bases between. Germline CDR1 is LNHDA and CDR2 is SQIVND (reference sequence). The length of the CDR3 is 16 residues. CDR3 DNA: TGTGCCAGTAGCCCGGACAGAGCCTCTGGGGCCAACGTCCTGACTTTC. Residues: CASSPDRASGANVLTF.

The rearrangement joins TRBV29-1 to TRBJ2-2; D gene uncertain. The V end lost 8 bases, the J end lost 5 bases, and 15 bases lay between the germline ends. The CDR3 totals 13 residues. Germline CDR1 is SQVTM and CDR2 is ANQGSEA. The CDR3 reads CSSTQVETGELFF. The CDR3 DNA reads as TGCAGCTCTACGCAGGTAGAGACCGGGGAGCTGTTTTTT.

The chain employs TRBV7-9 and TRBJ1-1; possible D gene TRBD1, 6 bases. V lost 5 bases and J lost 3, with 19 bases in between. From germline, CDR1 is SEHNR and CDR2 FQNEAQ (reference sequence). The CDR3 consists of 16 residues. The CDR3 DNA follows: TGTGCCAGCAGCGGTAACAGACAGGTAGGGGACACTGAAGCTTTCTTT. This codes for CASSGNRQVGDTEAFF.

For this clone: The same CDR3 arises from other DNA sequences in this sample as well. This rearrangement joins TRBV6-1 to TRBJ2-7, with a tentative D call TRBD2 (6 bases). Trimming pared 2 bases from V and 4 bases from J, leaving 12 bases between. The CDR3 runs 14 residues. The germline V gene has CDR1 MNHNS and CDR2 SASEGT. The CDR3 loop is CASSELAGPYEQYF. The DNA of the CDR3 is TGTGCCAGCAGTGAATTGGCGGGGCCGTACGAGCAGTACTTC.

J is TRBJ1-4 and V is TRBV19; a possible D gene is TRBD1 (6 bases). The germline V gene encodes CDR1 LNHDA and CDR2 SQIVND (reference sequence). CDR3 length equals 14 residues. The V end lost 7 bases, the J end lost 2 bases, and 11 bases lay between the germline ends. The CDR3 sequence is CASNVQGTNEKLFF. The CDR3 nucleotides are TGTGCCAGTAACGTTCAGGGGACTAATGAAAAACTGTTTTTT.

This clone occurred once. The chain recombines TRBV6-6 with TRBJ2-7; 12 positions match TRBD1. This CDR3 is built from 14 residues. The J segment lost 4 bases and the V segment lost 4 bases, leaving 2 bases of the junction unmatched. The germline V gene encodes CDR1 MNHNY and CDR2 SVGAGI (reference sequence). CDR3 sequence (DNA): TGTGCCAGCAGTTGGGACAGGGGGCCGTACGAGCAGTACTTC. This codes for CASSWDRGPYEQYF.

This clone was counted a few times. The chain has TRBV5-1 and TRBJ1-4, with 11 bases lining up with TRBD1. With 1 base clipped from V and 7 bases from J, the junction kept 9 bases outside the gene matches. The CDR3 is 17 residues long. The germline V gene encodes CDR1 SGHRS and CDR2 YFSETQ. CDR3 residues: CASSLRLPGQGVEKLFF. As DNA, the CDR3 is TGCGCCAGCAGCTTGAGACTTCCGGGACAGGGGGTTGAAAAACTGTTTTTT.

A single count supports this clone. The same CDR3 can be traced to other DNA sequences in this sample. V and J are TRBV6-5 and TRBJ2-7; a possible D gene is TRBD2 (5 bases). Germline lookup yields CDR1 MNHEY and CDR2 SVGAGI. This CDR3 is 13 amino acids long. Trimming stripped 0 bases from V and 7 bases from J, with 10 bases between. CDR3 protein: CASSYSRGWEQYF. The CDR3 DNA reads TGTGCCAGCAGTTACTCGCGAGGGTGGGAGCAGTACTTC.